This T cell receptor beta chain is from a study of blood T cell repertoires in COVID-19. Study in general: Some COVID-19 samples were acute and others convalescent; all came from the United States, Italy and Spain. Sources were T cells, B-cell-depleted T cells, or PBMCs; the material itself was cDNA or gDNA.

In the source study's methods: Nucleated cell counts were estimated from reference gene primer amplification. Only in-frame clones appear in the TCRdb table, and some are missing; sequencing was by immunoSEQ multiplex PCR. The V and J calls and clone size were taken over from that table, and D and trimming were inferred from the DNA. There are 160,000 or so clones in the sample; 82% occur only once, and around a sixth lies in the top ten. This clone came up a few times. V lost 10 bases to trimming and J lost 2 bases; unmatched junction nucleotides: 9. The CDR3 is 15 residues long. Sequenced input: PBMCs or T cells enriched from blood (not recorded which). The receptor was isolated from a man aged 55-75 years who had recovered from COVID-19. The J gene is TRBJ2-1, the V gene TRBV23-1; 9 bases map to TRBD1. TRBV23-1 is designated an ORF whose function remains uncertain. The CDR3 sequence is CANRDREIPYNEQFF. Written as DNA, the CDR3 is TGCGCCAACCGGGACAGGGAAATCCCCTACAATGAGCAGTTCTTC.